The rows below give T cell receptor beta chains drawn from one sample of a study of T cells in Graves' hyperthyroidism and ophthalmopathy. TCRdb recomputed calls from the multiplex PCR reads with MiXCR, one row per CDR3 protein. The sample lists a few hundred thousand distinct CDR3 sequences; about a fifth were seen once. The sample taken for sequencing was blood. The source of these receptors is a man aged 18 to 29 with Graves' hyperthyroidism. The CDR3 runs from the conserved cysteine through the conserved F or W. The order of the fields is J gene, V gene, clone size, D gene, CDR3 DNA, CDR3 protein. The D gene is left open where the match is weak. Rows give clone size only sometimes, using once, few, many, or a class for an expanded clone.

TRBJ1-2 | TRBV29-1 | many | . | TGCAGCGTCGATCACTATGGCTACACCTTC | CSVDHYGYTF
TRBJ1-2 | TRBV2 | . | . | TGTGCCAGCAGCCCGTTAGACTATAGCTACACCTTC | CASSPLDYSYTF
TRBJ2-5 | TRBV28 | many | TRBD2 | TGTGCCAGCAGTTTCGATCCGGGGGGTGCCCAAGAGACCCAGTACTTC | CASSFDPGGAQETQYF
TRBJ2-7 | TRBV20-1 | . | . | TGCAGTGCCCCACATGGGCCTTACGAGCAGTACTTC | CSAPHGPYEQYF
TRBJ2-5 | TRBV12-3/TRBV12-4 | many | . | TGTGCCAGCAGTTTGCACAGGGGAGGGTCAGAGACCCAGTACTTC | CASSLHRGGSETQYF
TRBJ1-6 | TRBV19 | . | . | TGTGCCAGTAGTATTGGCATGTCAGCTGGGCTACGTAATTCACCCCTCCACTTT | CASSIGMSAGLRNSPLHF
TRBJ1-1 | TRBV6-1 | many | TRBD1 | TGTGCCAGCAGTGGACCGACAGGGGGCTCTGAAGCTTTCTTT | CASSGPTGGSEAFF
TRBJ2-5 | TRBV28 | many | TRBD2 | TGTGCCAGCAGCGGGGGGGCGAGGGAGGAGACCCAGTACTTC | CASSGGAREETQYF
TRBJ2-2 | TRBV24-1 | many | TRBD2 | TGTGCCACCAGTGACCAGGGACTAGCGGGGGGCACCGGGGAGCTGTTTTTT | CATSDQGLAGGTGELFF
TRBJ1-2 | TRBV19 | many | . | TGTGCCAGTAGTATAGGGCCGGCCTATGGCTACACCTTC | CASSIGPAYGYTF
TRBJ2-5 | TRBV27 | many | . | TGTGCCAGCCGGGACACCTGGGAGACCCAGTACTTC | CASRDTWETQYF
TRBJ1-3 | TRBV7-2 | many | . | TGTGCCAGCAGCGGGGGGGTGGACACCATATATTTT | CASSGGVDTIYF
TRBJ1-5 | TRBV12-3/TRBV12-4 | many | TRBD1 | TGTGCCAGCAGTTTAGAGGGGGCCAGCAATCAGCCCCAGCATTTT | CASSLEGASNQPQHF
TRBJ1-1 | TRBV12-3/TRBV12-4 | many | . | TGTGCCAGCAGTTTGGGCCCGACCACTGAAGCTTTCTTT | CASSLGPTTEAFF
TRBJ2-2 | TRBV6-5 | many | TRBD2 | TGTGCCAGCAGTTACGGGGCGGGGGGGTACACCGGGGAGCTGTTTTTT | CASSYGAGGYTGELFF
TRBJ1-1 | TRBV29-1 | . | . | TGCAGCGTGGCGACAGCGAAGGACACTGAAGCTTTCTTT | CSVATAKDTEAFF
TRBJ2-7 | TRBV20-1 | . | TRBD1 | TGCAGTGCTACTAGGGACAGGACGGACGAGCAGTACTTC | CSATRDRTDEQYF
TRBJ1-1 | TRBV5-5 | few | TRBD1 | TGTGCCACTTCGGGACAGGCGAACACTGAAGCTTTCTTT | CATSGQANTEAFF
TRBJ1-2 | TRBV6-2/TRBV6-3 | many | TRBD1 | TGTGCCAGCAGTTTTTTACGGGGACAGCCGGTGAAGAACTATGGCTACACCTTC | CASSFLRGQPVKNYGYTF
TRBJ2-7 | TRBV12-3/TRBV12-4 | many | TRBD1 | TGTGCCAGCAGTTTGGGGCCTGGGGACAGCTACGAGTGGCAGTACTTC | CASSLGPGDSYEWQYF
TRBJ1-5 | TRBV12-3/TRBV12-4 | many | . | TGTGCCAGCAGTATCCGACAGCCTCAGCCCCAGCATTTT | CASSIRQPQPQHF
TRBJ1-2 | TRBV15 | many | . | TGTGCCACCAGCAGAGCTCCCGGGTTCCCATTTAATGGCTACACCTTC | CATSRAPGFPFNGYTF
TRBJ1-1 | TRBV6-5 | many | TRBD1 | TGTGCCAGCAGTTACTCGATCGGGACAGGGGACACTGAAGCTTTCTTT | CASSYSIGTGDTEAFF
TRBJ2-2 | TRBV28 | many | . | TGTGCCAGCAGGGTACCCAACACCGGGGAGCTGTTTTTT | CASRVPNTGELFF
TRBJ2-7 | TRBV6-1 | many | . | TGTGCCAGCAGTGATTGGCTAAATCTAGGGTCCTACGAGCAGTACTTC | CASSDWLNLGSYEQYF
TRBJ1-2 | TRBV6-1 | many | . | TGTGCCAGCAGTGAAGGACAGACCTATGGCTACACCTTC | CASSEGQTYGYTF
TRBJ1-5 | TRBV19 | . | . | TGTGCCAGTAGTATTTTTCGAGCAGCAAATCAGCCCCAGCATTTT | CASSIFRAANQPQHF
TRBJ1-2 | TRBV11-2 | few | TRBD1 | TGTGCCAGCAGCTTAGACTGGGGACAGCTCTATGGCTACACCTTC | CASSLDWGQLYGYTF
TRBJ2-2 | TRBV12-3/TRBV12-4 | . | TRBD1 | TGTGCCAGCAGTACCGGGACAGGGAGCATCACCGGGGAGCTGTTTTTT | CASSTGTGSITGELFF
TRBJ1-4 | TRBV6-1 | . | TRBD1 | TGTGCCAGCAGCCCAGGACAGGGCGTCTTTGAAAAACTGTTTTTT | CASSPGQGVFEKLFF